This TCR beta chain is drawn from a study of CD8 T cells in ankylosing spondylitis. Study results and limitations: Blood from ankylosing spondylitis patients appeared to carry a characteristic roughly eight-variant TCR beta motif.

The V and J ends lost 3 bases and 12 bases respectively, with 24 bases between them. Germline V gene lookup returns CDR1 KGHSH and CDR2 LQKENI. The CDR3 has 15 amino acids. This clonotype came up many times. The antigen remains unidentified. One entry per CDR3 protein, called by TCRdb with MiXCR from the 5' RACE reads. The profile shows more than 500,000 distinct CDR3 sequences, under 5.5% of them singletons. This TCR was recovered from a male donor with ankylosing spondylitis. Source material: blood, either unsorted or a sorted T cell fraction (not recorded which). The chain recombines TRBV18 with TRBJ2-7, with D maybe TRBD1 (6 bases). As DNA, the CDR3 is TGTGCCAGCTCACCCCTAGGACAGCATGAACTTCTGATGTACTTC. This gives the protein CASSPLGQHELLMYF. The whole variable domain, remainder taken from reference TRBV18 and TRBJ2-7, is NAGVMQNPRHLVRRRGQEARLRCSPMKGHSHVYWYRQLPEEGLKFMVYLQKENIIDESGMPKERFSAEFPKEGPSILRIQQVVRGDSAAYFCASSPLGQHELLMYFGPGTRLTVT.